The clone carrying this T cell receptor beta chain was observed a single time. Use of 60 Vbeta and 13 Jbeta primers characterized the PCR. Only in-frame clones appear in the TCRdb table, and some are missing; sequencing was by immunoSEQ multiplex PCR. Of some 120,000 clones in the sample, around three quarters are singletons; the top ten hold 5% to 5.5%. This specimen belongs to a study of cytomegalovirus exposure and HLA in healthy donors. CDR3 length: 14 residues. The germline CDR1 and CDR2 sequences are SGHRS and YFSETQ. The V end lost 2 bases, the J end lost 12 bases, and 18 bases lay between the germline ends.

The sequence derives from a man aged 30 to 39 in good health and CMV-seronegative. The V gene is TRBV5-1, the J gene TRBJ2-1, with a weak D call TRBD1 (6 bases). What was sequenced was PBMCs. CDR3 coding DNA: TGCGCCAGCAGCTTACAGGGCGAGGGTCATGTGCAGTTCTTC. Protein product: CASSLQGEGHVQFF. Combining the CDR3 with reference TRBV5-1 and TRBJ2-1 gives the whole variable domain KAGVTQTPRYLIKTRGQQVTLSCSPISGHRSVSWYQQTPGQGLQFLFEYFSETQRNKGNFPGRFSGRQFSNSRSEMNVSTLELGDSALYLCASSLQGEGHVQFFGPGTRLTVL.